This T cell receptor (beta chain) derives from a study of blood T cell repertoires in COVID-19. The overall study: Sites across the United States, Italy and Spain contributed samples from acute and convalescent COVID-19.

This CDR3 comprises 15 residues. Trimming removed 0 bases from V and 3 bases from J; junction bases left unmatched: 0. The germline V gene encodes CDR1 KGHSH and CDR2 LQKENI. The data were produced by immunoSEQ multiplex PCR, yet TCRdb's version contains in-frame clones alone and is incomplete. The repertoire consists of approximately 360,000 clones, with roughly 87% occurring once and the leading ten covering approximately 5.4%. The gene calls are TRBV18 and TRBJ2-7; 12 bases are a match to TRBD2. Sequences were obtained from PBMCs or T cells enriched from blood (not recorded which). This clonotype was sampled from a woman aged 45-60 years who had recovered from COVID-19. The CDR3 DNA follows: TGTGCCAGCTCACCACCGACTAGCGGGAGCTACGAGCAGTACTTC. This sequence encodes CASSPPTSGSYEQYF.